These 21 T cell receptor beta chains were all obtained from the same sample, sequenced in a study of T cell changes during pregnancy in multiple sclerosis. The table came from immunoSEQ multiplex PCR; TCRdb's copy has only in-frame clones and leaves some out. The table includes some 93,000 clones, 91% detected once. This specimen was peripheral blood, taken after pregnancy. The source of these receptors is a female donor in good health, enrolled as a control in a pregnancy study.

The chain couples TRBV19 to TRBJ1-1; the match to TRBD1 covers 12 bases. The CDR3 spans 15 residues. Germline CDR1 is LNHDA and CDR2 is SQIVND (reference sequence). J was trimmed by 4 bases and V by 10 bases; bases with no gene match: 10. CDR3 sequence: CATYGTGGRGTEAFF. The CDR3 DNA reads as TGTGCCACCTACGGGACAGGGGGCCGGGGCACTGAAGCTTTCTTT.

Here the CDR3 DNA reads TGCGCCAGCAGCCAAGATTCAGGGGACACTGAAGCTTTCTTT. This codes for CASSQDSGDTEAFF. The chain links TRBV4-3 to TRBJ1-1; D may be TRBD1 (6 bases). CDR3 size: 14 residues. Germline CDR1 is LGHNA and CDR2 is YSLEER. V was clipped by 0 bases and J by 3 bases, with 8 bases between them.

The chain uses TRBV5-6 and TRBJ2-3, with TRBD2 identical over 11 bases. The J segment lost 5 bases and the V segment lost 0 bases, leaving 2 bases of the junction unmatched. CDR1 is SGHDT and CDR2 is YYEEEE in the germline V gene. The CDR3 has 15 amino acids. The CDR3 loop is CASSLASGGKDTQYF. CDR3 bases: TGTGCCAGCAGCTTGGCTAGCGGGGGGAAAGATACGCAGTATTTT. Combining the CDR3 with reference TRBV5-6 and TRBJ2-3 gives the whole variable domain DAGVTQSPTHLIKTRGQQVTLRCSPKSGHDTVSWYQQALGQGPQFIFQYYEEEERQRGNFPDRFSGHQFPNYSSELNVNALLLGDSALYLCASSLASGGKDTQYFGPGTRLTVL.

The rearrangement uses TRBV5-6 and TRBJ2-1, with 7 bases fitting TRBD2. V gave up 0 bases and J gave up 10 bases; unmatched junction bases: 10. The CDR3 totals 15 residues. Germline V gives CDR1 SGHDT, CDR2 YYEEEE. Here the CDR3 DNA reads TGTGCCAGCAGCTTGGGGACTAGTCAGGCACGGGAGCAGTTCTTC. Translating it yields CASSLGTSQAREQFF.

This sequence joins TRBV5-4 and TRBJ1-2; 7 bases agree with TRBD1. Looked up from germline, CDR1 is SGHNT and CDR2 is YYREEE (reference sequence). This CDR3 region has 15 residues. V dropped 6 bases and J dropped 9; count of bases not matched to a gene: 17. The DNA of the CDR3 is TGTGCCAGCACACGCTGGGGACAGACCGTCTCGCGCTACACCTTC. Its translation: CASTRWGQTVSRYTF. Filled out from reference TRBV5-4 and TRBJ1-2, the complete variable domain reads ETGVTQSPTHLIKTRGQQVTLRCSSQSGHNTVSWYQQALGQGPQFIFQYYREEENGRGNFPPRFSGLQFPNYSSELNVNALELDDSALYLCASTRWGQTVSRYTFGSGTRLTVV.

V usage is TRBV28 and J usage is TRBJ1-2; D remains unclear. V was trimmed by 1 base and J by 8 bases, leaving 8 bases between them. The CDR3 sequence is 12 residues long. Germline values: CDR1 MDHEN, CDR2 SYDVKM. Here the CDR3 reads CASSLLPEGYTF. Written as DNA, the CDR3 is TGTGCCAGCAGTTTATTACCGGAGGGCTACACCTTC.

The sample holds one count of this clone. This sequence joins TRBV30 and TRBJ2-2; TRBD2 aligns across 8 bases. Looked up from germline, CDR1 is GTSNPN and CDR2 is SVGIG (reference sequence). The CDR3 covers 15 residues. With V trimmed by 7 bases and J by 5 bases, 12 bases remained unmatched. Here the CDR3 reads CASQGGRGVTGELFF. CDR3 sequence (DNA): TGTGCCTCCCAGGGTGGGCGGGGGGTTACCGGGGAGCTGTTTTTT.

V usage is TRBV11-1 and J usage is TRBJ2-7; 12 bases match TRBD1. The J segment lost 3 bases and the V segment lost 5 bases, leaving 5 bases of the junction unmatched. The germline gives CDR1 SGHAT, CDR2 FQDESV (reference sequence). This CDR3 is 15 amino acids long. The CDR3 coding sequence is TGTGCCAGCAGCCAGGGACAGGGGGCTTTCTACGAGCAGTACTTC. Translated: CASSQGQGAFYEQYF.

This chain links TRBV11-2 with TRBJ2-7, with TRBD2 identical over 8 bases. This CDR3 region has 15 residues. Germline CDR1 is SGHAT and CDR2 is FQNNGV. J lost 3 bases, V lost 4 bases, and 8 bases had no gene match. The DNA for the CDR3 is TGTGCCAGCAGCTCCGAGCGGGGGCCTCTCTACGAGCAGTACTTC. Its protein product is CASSSERGPLYEQYF.

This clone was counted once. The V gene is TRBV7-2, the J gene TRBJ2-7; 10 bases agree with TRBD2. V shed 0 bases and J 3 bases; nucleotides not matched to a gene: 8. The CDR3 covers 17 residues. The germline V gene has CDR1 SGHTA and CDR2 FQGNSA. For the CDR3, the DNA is TGTGCCAGCAGCTTAGCGGGCCCTAGCGGGGGAATCTACGAGCAGTACTTC. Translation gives CASSLAGPSGGIYEQYF.

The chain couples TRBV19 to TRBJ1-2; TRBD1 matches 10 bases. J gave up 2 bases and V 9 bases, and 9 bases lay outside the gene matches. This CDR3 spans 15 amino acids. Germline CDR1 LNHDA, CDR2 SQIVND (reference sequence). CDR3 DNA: TGTGCCAGCCACGCTAGGGACAGGGGAAACTATGGCTACACCTTC. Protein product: CASHARDRGNYGYTF.

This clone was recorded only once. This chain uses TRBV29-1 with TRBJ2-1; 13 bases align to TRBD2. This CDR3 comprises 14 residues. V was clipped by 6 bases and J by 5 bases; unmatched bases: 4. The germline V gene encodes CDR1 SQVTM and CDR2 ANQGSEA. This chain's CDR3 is CSVAGTSGDNEQFF. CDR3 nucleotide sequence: TGCAGCGTCGCAGGGACTAGCGGGGACAATGAGCAGTTCTTC.

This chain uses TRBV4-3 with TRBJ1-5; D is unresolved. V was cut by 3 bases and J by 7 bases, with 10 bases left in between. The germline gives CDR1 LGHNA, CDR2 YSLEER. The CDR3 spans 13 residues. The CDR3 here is CASSQGGNQPQHF. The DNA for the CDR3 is TGCGCCAGCAGCCAGGGAGGGAACCAGCCCCAGCATTTT.

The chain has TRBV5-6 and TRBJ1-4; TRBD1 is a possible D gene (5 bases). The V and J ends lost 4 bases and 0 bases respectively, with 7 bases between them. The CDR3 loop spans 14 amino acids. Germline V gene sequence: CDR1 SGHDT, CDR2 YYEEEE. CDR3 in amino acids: CASSVQATNEKLFF. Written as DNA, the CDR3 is TGTGCCAGCAGCGTACAGGCAACTAATGAAAAACTGTTTTTT.

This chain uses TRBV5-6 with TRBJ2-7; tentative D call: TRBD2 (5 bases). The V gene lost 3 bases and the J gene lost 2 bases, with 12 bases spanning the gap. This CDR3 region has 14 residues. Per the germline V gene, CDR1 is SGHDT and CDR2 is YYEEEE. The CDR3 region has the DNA TGTGCCAGCAGCTATGGGAGAGGCACCTACGAGCAGTACTTC. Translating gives CASSYGRGTYEQYF.

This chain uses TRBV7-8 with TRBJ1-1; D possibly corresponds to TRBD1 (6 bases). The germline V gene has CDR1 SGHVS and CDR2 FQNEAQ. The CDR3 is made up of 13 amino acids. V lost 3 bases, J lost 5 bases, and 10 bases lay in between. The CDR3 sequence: CASSFKGETEAFF. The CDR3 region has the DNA TGTGCCAGCAGCTTTAAGGGGGAAACTGAAGCTTTCTTT.

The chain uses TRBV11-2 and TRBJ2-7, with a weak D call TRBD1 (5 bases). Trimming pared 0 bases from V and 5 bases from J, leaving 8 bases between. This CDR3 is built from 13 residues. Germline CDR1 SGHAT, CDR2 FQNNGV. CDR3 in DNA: TGTGCCAGCAGCTTAGATGCCAGGGACGAGCAGTACTTC. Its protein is CASSLDARDEQYF.

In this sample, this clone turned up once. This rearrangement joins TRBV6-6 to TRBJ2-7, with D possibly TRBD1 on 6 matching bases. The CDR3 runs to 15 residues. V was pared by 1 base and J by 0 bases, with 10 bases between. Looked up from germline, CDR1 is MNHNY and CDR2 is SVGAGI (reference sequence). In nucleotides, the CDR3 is TGTGCCAGCAGTTACTTTGACAGGACCTCCTACGAGCAGTACTTC. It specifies CASSYFDRTSYEQYF.

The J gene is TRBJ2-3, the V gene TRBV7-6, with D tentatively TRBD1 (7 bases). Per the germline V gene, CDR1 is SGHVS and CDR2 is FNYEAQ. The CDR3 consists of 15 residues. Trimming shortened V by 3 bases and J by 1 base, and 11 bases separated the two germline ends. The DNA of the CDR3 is TGTGCCAGCAGCTTGGGGGGACAGCGCACAGATACGCAGTATTTT. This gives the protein CASSLGGQRTDTQYF.

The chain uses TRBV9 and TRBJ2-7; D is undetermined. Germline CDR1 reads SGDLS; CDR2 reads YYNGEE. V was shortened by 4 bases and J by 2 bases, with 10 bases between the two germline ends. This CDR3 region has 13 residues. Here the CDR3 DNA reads TGTGCCAGCAGCCTTCTCCCCGCCTACGAGCAGTACTTC. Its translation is CASSLLPAYEQYF. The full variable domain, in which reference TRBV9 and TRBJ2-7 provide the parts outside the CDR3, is DSGVTQTPKHLITATGQRVTLRCSPRSGDLSVYWYQQSLDQGLQFLIQYYNGEERAKGNILERFSAQQFPDLHSELNLSSLELGDSALYFCASSLLPAYEQYFGPGTRLTVT.

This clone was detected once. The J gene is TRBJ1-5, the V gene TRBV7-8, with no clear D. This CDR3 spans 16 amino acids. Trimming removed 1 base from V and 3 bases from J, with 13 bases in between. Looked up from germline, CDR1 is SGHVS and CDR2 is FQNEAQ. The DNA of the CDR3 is TGTGCCAGCAGCTTAGTAGCCTCAGGACTCAATCAGCCCCAGCATTTT. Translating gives CASSLVASGLNQPQHF.